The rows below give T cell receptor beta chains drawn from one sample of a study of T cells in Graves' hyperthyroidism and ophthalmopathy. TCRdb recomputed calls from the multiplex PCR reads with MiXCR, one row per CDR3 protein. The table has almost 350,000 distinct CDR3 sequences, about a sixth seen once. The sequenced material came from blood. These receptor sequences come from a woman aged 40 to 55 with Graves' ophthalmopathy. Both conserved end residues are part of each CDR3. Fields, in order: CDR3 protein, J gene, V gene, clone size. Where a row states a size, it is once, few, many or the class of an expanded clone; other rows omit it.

CDR3 protein: CASTSPDRAYYGYTF
J gene: TRBJ1-2
V gene: TRBV28
clone size: many

CDR3 protein: CASSEGVQETQYF
J gene: TRBJ2-5
V gene: TRBV25-1
clone size: many

CDR3 protein: CSAREFLALGETQYF
J gene: TRBJ2-5
V gene: TRBV20-1
clone size: many

CDR3 protein: CASSKTGPPAYQPQHF
J gene: TRBJ1-5
V gene: TRBV2
clone size: few

CDR3 protein: CASGTGLQAFF
J gene: TRBJ1-1
V gene: TRBV12-3/TRBV12-4
clone size: .

CDR3 protein: CASSQGSMDEQYF
J gene: TRBJ2-7
V gene: TRBV4-2
clone size: few

CDR3 protein: CASSKTGGGEPQHF
J gene: TRBJ1-5
V gene: TRBV5-6
clone size: many

CDR3 protein: CASSNPPGYPESGELFF
J gene: TRBJ2-2
V gene: TRBV6-2/TRBV6-3
clone size: .

CDR3 protein: CSVGVGQPQHF
J gene: TRBJ1-5
V gene: TRBV20-1
clone size: many

CDR3 protein: CASSLDPAGISNQPQHF
J gene: TRBJ1-5
V gene: TRBV11-2
clone size: .

CDR3 protein: CASSPIRFLAGQRNYGYTF
J gene: TRBJ1-2
V gene: TRBV11-2
clone size: .

CDR3 protein: CSASTSGSYEQYF
J gene: TRBJ2-7
V gene: TRBV20-1
clone size: many

CDR3 protein: CASSPGPDTAYEQYF
J gene: TRBJ2-7
V gene: TRBV7-6
clone size: many

CDR3 protein: CASSQGLYNEQFF
J gene: TRBJ2-1
V gene: TRBV28
clone size: few

CDR3 protein: CAWGRSNNEQYF
J gene: TRBJ2-7
V gene: TRBV30
clone size: many

CDR3 protein: CSVVTRVSKTQYF
J gene: TRBJ2-5
V gene: TRBV29-1
clone size: .

CDR3 protein: CASSLGYSYTEAFF
J gene: TRBJ1-1
V gene: TRBV13
clone size: many

CDR3 protein: CASSVGLAGVRETQYF
J gene: TRBJ2-5
V gene: TRBV9
clone size: many

CDR3 protein: CASSFPTMGSGELFF
J gene: TRBJ2-2
V gene: TRBV13
clone size: many

CDR3 protein: CASSHTLAGGRHEQYF
J gene: TRBJ2-7
V gene: TRBV10-2
clone size: many

CDR3 protein: CASSAGPGTGSHEQYF
J gene: TRBJ2-7
V gene: TRBV9
clone size: many

CDR3 protein: CASSPRSRGGFGYTF
J gene: TRBJ1-2
V gene: TRBV6-1
clone size: many

CDR3 protein: CASSPPGRKQETQYF
J gene: TRBJ2-5
V gene: TRBV27
clone size: many

CDR3 protein: CASSLDPTGLTQPQHF
J gene: TRBJ1-5
V gene: TRBV27
clone size: many

CDR3 protein: CASSLFQGNPYEQYF
J gene: TRBJ2-7
V gene: TRBV27
clone size: many

CDR3 protein: CAYGGSRAYEQYF
J gene: TRBJ2-7
V gene: TRBV30
clone size: many

CDR3 protein: CASSPRPTSGDSYEQYF
J gene: TRBJ2-7
V gene: TRBV18
clone size: many

CDR3 protein: CASSGTGNTGELFF
J gene: TRBJ2-2
V gene: TRBV19
clone size: many